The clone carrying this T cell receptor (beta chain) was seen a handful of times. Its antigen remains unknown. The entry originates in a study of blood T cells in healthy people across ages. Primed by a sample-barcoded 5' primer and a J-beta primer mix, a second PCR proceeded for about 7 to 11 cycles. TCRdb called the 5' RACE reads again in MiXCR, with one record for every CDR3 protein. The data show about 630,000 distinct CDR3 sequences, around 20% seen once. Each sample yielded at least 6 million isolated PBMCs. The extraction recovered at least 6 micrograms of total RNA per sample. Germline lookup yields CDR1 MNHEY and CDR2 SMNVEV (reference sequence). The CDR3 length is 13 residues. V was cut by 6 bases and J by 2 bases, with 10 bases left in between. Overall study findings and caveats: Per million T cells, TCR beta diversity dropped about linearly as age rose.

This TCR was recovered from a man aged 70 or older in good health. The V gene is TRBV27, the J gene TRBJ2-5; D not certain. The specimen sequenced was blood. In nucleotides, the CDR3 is TGTGCCAGCAGGACTTTTGTTCAAGAGACCCAGTACTTC. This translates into CASRTFVQETQYF.